This T cell receptor beta chain was retrieved from a study of T cells and copy number aberrations in small-cell lung cancer. Study-level points and caveats: Due to few samples, these findings require validation. Compared with adjacent lung tissue, tumors had lower T-cell richness and clonality and non-significantly lower density.

Worth noting for this clone: Its antigen is not identified.

The data were produced by immunoSEQ multiplex PCR, yet TCRdb's version contains in-frame clones alone and is incomplete. Of 2,500 to 3,000 clones listed, 80% are singletons. This CDR3 has 14 amino acids. The germline V and J ends were trimmed by 1 base and 5 bases, with 11 bases remaining between them. Germline loops: CDR1 SGHTA, CDR2 FQGNSA. The rearrangement links TRBV7-2 to TRBJ2-5, with D perhaps TRBD2 (5 bases). The clonotype comes from a middle-aged man with small cell lung cancer. Sequencing was performed on normal tissue next to the tumor. The CDR3 DNA follows: TGTGCCAGCAGCTTAGGATCGGGGTTTGAGACCCAGTACTTC. Its protein is CASSLGSGFETQYF.